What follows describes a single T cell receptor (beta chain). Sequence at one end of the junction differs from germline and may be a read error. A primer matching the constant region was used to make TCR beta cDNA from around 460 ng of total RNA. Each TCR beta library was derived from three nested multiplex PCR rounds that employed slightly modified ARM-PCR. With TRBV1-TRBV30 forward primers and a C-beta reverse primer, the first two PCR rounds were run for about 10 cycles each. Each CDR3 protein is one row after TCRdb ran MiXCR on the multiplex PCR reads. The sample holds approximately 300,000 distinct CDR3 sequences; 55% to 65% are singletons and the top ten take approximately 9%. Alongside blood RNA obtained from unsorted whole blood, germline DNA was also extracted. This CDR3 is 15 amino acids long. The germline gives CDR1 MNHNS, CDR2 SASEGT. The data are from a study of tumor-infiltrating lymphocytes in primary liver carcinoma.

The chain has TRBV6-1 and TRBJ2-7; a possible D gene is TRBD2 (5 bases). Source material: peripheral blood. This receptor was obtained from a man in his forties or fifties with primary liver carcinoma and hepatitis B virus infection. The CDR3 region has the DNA TGTGCCTGCAGTGACTTTAGAGGGAGCTCCTACGAGCAGTACTTC. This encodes CACSDFRGSSYEQYF.